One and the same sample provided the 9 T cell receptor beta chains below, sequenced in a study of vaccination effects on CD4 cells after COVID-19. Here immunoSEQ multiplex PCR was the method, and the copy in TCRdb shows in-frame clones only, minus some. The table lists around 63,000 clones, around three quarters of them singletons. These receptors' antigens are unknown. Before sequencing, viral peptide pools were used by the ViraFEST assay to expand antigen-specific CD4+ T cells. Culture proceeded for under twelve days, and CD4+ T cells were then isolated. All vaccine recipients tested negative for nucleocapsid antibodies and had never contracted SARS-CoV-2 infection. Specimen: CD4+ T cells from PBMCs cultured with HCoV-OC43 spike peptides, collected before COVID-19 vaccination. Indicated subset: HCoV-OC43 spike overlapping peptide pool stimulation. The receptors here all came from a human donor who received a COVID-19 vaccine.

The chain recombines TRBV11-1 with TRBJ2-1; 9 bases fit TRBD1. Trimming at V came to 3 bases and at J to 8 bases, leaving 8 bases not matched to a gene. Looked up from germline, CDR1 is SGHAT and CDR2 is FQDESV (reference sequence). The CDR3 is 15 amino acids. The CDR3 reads CASSFNRGRNYEQFF. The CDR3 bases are TGTGCCAGCAGCTTCAACAGGGGGCGCAACTATGAGCAGTTCTTC. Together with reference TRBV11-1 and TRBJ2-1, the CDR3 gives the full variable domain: EAEVAQSPRYKITEKSQAVAFWCDPISGHATLYWYRQILGQGPELLVQFQDESVVDDSQLPKDRFSAERLKGVDSTLKIQPAELGDSAMYLCASSFNRGRNYEQFFGPGTRLTVL.

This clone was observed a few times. CDR3 sequence: CAIRGTGGSEQYV. CDR3 nucleotide sequence: TGTGCCATCAGGGGGACAGGGGGTTCCGAGCAGTACGTC. The chain carries TRBV10-3 and TRBJ2-7; TRBD1 aligns across 11 bases. This CDR3 spans 13 amino acids. Germline trimming cut 6 bases from V and 6 bases from J; bases unmatched to any gene: 4. Germline assignment: CDR1 ENHRY and CDR2 SYGVKD.

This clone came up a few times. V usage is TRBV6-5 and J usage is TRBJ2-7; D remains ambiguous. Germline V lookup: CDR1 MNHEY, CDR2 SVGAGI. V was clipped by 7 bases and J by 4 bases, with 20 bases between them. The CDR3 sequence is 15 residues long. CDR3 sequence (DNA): TGTGCCAGCACAATAAATCCCGAGGTCGGGTACGAGCAGTACGTC. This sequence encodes CASTINPEVGYEQYV.

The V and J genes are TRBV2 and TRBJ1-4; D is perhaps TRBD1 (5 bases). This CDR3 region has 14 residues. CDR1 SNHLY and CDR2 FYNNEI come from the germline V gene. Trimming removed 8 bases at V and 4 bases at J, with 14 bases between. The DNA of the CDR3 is TGTGCCAGCTCTGGGACCGTTAGTAATGAAAAACTGTTTTTT. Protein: CASSGTVSNEKLFF. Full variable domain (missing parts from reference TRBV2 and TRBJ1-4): EPEVTQTPSHQVTQMGQEVILRCVPISNHLYFYWYRQILGQKVEFLVSFYNNEISEKSEIFDDQFSVERPDGSNFTLKIRSTKLEDSAMYFCASSGTVSNEKLFFGSGTQLSVL.

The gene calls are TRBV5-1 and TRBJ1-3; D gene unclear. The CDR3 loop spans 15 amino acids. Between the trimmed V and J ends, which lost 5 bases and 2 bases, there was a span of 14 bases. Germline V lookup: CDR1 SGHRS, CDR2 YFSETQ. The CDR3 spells CASSPQLLTGNTIYF. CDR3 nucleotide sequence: TGCGCCAGCAGTCCCCAGCTCCTGACTGGAAACACCATATATTTT.

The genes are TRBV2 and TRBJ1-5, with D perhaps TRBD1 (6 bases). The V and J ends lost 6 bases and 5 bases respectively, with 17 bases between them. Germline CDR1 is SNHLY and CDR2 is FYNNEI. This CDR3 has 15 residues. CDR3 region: CASSPLGGRDQPQHF. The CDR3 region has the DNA TGTGCCAGCAGCCCCTTGGGGGGGCGAGATCAGCCCCAGCATTTT.

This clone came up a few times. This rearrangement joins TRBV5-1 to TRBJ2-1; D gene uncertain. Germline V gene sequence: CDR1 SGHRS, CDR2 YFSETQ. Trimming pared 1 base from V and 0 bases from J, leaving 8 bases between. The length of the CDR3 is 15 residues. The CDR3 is CASSLTSSSYNEQFF. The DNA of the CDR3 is TGCGCCAGCAGCTTGACGTCAAGCTCCTACAATGAGCAGTTCTTC.

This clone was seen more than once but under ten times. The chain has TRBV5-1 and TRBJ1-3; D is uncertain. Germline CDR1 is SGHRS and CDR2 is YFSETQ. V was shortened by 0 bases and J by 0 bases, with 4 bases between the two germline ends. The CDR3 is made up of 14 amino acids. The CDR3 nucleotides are TGCGCCAGCAGCTTGGCCGCCTCTGGAAACACCATATATTTT. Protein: CASSLAASGNTIYF.

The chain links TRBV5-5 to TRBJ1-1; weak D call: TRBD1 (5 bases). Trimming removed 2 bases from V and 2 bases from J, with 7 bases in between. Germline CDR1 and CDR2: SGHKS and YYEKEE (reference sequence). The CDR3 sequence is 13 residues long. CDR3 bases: TGTGCCAGCAGCTTCCAGGGAAACACTGAAGCTTTCTTT. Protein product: CASSFQGNTEAFF. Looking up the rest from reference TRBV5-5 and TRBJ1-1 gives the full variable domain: DAGVTQSPTHLIKTRGQQVTLRCSPISGHKSVSWYQQVLGQGPQFIFQYYEKEERGRGNFPDRFSARQFPNYSSELNVNALLLGDSALYLCASSFQGNTEAFFGQGTRLTVV.